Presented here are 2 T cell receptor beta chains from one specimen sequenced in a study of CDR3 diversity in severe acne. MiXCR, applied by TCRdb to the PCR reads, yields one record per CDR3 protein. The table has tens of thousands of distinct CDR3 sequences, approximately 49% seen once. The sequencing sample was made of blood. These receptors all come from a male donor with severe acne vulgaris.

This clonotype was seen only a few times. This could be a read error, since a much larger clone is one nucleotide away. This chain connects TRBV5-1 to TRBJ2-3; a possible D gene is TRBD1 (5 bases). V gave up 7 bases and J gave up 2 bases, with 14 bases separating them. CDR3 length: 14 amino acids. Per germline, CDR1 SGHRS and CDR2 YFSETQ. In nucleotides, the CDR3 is TGCGCCAGCCCAGGGCAGCAATTCACAGATACGCAGTATTTT. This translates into CASPGQQFTDTQYF.

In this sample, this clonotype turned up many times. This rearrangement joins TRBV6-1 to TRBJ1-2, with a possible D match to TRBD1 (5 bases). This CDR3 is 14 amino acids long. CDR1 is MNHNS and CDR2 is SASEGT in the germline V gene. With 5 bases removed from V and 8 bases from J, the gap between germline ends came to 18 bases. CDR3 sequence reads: CASSLDNPLGGYTF. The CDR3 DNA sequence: TGTGCCAGCAGTTTGGACAATCCATTGGGCGGCTACACCTTC.